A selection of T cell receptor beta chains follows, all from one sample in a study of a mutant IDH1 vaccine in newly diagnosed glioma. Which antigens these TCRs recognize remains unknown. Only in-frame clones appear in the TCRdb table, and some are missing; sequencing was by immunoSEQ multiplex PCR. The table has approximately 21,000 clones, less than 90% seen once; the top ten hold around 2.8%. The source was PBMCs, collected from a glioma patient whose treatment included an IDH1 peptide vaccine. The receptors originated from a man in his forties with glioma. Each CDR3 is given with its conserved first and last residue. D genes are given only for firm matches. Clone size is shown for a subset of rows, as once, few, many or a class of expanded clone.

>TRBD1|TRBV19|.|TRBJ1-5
CASSGGNQPQHF
TGTGCCAGTTCAGGGGGGAATCAGCCCCAGCATTTT
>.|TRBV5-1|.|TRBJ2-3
CASSLVTSLSTDTQYF
TGCGCCAGCAGCTTGGTTACTAGCCTCTCCACAGATACGCAGTATTTT
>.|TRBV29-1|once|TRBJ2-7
CSFRELREQYF
TGCAGCTTCAGGGAACTAAGGGAGCAGTACTTC
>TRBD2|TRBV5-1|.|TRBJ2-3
CASSLATAGGTDTQYF
TGCGCCAGCAGCTTGGCCACAGCGGGAGGGACAGATACGCAGTATTTT
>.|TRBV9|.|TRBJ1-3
CASSVRTTGDTIYF
TGTGCCAGCAGCGTGAGAACGACGGGGGACACCATATATTTT
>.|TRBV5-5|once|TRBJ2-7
CASRSSSYEQYF
TGTGCCAGCAGATCAAGCTCCTACGAGCAGTACTTC
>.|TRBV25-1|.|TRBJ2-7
CASSSSDGKSSYEQYF
TGTGCCAGCAGTTCCTCGGACGGAAAGAGCTCCTACGAGCAGTACTTC
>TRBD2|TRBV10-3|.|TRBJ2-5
CAISDPTTSGEETQYF
TGTGCCATCAGTGACCCGACGACTAGCGGCGAGGAGACCCAGTACTTC
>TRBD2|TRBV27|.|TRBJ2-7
CASSWGGGPYEQYF
TGTGCCAGCAGTTGGGGGGGAGGGCCCTACGAGCAGTACTTC
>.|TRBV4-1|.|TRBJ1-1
CASSPSGAGNTEAFF
TGCGCCAGCAGCCCTTCCGGGGCGGGGAACACTGAAGCTTTCTTT
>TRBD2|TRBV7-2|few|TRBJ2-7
CASSLQAGREQYF
TGTGCCAGCAGCTTACAAGCGGGAAGGGAGCAGTACTTC
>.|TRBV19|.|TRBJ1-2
CASSIEAAAGYTF
TGTGCCAGTAGTATAGAGGCGGCAGCAGGCTACACCTTC
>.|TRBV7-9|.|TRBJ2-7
CASSFFTRDYEQYF
TGTGCCAGCAGCTTCTTTACCAGGGACTACGAGCAGTACTTC
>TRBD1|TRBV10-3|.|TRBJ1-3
CAISSRQGYGNTIYF
TGTGCCATCAGTTCCCGACAGGGATATGGAAACACCATATATTTT
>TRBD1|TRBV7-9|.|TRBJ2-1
CASSDRGGGQGDEQFF
TGTGCCAGCAGCGACCGTGGTGGTGGACAGGGCGATGAGCAGTTCTTC
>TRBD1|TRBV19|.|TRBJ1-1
CASLATGGPNTEAFF
TGTGCCAGCCTGGCTACAGGGGGACCCAACACTGAAGCTTTCTTT
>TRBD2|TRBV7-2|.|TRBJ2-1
CASSFGGLASGNNEQFF
TGTGCCAGCAGCTTTGGTGGCCTGGCTAGCGGAAACAATGAGCAGTTCTTC
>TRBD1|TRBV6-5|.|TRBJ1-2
CASSGQGASYTF
TGTGCCAGCAGCGGACAGGGCGCAAGCTACACCTTC
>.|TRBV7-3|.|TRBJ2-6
CASSPGGGRLSGANVLTF
TGTGCCAGCAGCCCGGGTGGGGGGAGGCTCTCTGGGGCCAACGTCCTGACTTTC
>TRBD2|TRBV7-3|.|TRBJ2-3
CASGTSSDTQYF
TGTGCCAGCGGGACTAGCTCGGATACGCAGTATTTT
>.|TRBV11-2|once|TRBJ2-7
CASSLGASREQYF
TGTGCCAGCAGCTTAGGCGCTAGTCGCGAGCAGTACTTC
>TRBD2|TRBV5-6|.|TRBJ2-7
CASSLGPGGLYEQYF
TGTGCCAGCAGCTTGGGTCCGGGAGGGCTTTACGAGCAGTACTTC
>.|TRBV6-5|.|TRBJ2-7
CASSYSVGEQYF
TGTGCCAGCAGTTACTCTGTGGGCGAGCAGTACTTC
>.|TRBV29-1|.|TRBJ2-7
CSVGKQGGGEQYF
TGCAGCGTTGGAAAGCAGGGAGGGGGCGAGCAGTACTTC
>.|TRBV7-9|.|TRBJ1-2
CASSLETRNDF
TGTGCCAGCAGCTTAGAGACCAGAAATGACTTC
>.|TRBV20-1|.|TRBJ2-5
CSASRQTQYF
TGCAGTGCTTCCCGTCAGACCCAGTACTTC
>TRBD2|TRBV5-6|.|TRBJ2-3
CASSLPSGRATDTQYF
TGTGCCAGCAGCTTGCCTAGCGGGAGGGCCACAGATACGCAGTATTTT
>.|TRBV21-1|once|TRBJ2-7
CASSGRDYEQYF
TGTGCCAGCAGCGGCCGGGACTACGAGCAGTACTTC
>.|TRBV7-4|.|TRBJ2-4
CASSSWTEGNIQYF
TGTGCCAGCAGCTCTTGGACAGAGGGAAACATTCAGTACTTC
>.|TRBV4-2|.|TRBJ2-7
CASSQGVPSTSLYEQYF
TGTGCCAGCAGCCAAGGTGTCCCATCGACTAGTTTGTACGAGCAGTACTTC
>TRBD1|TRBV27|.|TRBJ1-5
CASRTGDQPQHF
TGTGCCAGCAGGACAGGGGATCAGCCCCAGCATTTT
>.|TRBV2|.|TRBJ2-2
CASSVEGRNTGELFF
TGTGCCAGCAGTGTGGAGGGACGGAACACCGGGGAGCTGTTTTTT
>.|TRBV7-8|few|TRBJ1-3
CASSNTGNTIYF
TGTGCCAGCAGCAACACCGGAAACACCATATATTTT
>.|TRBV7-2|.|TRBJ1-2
CASSPGMYSGYTF
TGTGCCAGCAGCCCCGGGATGTACTCTGGCTACACCTTC
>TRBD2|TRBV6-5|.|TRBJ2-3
CASSYWLAGPSDTQYF
TGTGCCAGCAGTTACTGGCTAGCGGGACCCTCAGATACGCAGTATTTT
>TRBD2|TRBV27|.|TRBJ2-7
CASSRLAGSSYEQYF
TGTGCCAGCAGTAGGTTAGCGGGAAGCTCCTACGAGCAGTACTTC
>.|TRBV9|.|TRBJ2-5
CASSRTPQGQETQYF
TGTGCCAGCAGCCGCACCCCACAGGGCCAAGAGACCCAGTACTTC